This T cell receptor (beta chain) was identified during a study of blood T cell repertoires in COVID-19 (dated by TCRdb to the early 2020s). About the full investigation: The collaborator samples originated in the United States, Italy and Spain and spanned the acute and convalescent phases of COVID-19. Deeply sampled blood TCRbeta repertoires from subjects exposed to, actively infected with, or recovered from COVID-19 were included in the dataset. The sample metadata nearly always contained a de-identified subject ID, COVID-19 status, age in years and sex. Where HLA class I and class II types were available, the types were taken from metadata supplied by the sample provider, not from assay-based typing. The repertoires were made available in a free public database intended to serve as a resource for research on the immune response to SARS-CoV-2. Samples were obtained from the ongoing ImmuneRACE study (first 160 participants) and from some 1,200 subjects provided by 6 global collaborators. The prospective study material was composed of cDNA or gDNA derived from T cells, B-cell-depleted T cells, or PBMCs.

The CDR3, cysteine through phenylalanine, is 15 amino acids long. Only the CDR3 DNA is retained, 45 bases long and in frame from the first base. The paper's findings and limits, for the study overall: Clinical and demographic metadata were provided uncurated, with the amount varying by source and participant.

Regarding this clone: No antigen is known for it. Per-base quality was not reported, and no clone a single base away is much larger than it.

TCRbeta CDR3 regions were amplified from genomic DNA using the immunoSEQ Assay, a bias-controlled multiplex PCR. Per the authors' processing: Within the assay, amplification of reference gene primers was used to estimate how many nucleated cells each sample contained. To quantify the absolute abundance of each unique TCRbeta CDR3 rearrangement, sequence reads were collapsed and filtered. For each sample, productive Simpson clonality was calculated by taking the square root of Simpson's diversity index across productive rearrangements. The table comes from immuneACCESS by way of TCRdb, which keeps in-frame sequences with V and J called. Part of the clones is missing from these tables; in studies checked, under half for an unresolved V gene and the rest for unknown reasons. The V and J calls and clone size were taken over from that table, and D and trimming were inferred from the DNA. The sample records under 200,000 clones, about 86% of which are singletons. Roughly 3.9% of the sample is in the top ten clones.

The collaborating institutions used their own protocols to collect whole blood in K2EDTA tubes. For TCRbeta analysis, collaborators shipped samples as frozen whole blood, isolated PBMCs, or DNA extracted from either of those sample types. The V and J segments used are TRBV7-5 and TRBJ2-2; the tabulated D call, TRBD1, remains unverified against the DNA. TRBV7-5 is assigned pseudogene status. The source material was peripheral blood. The receptor was derived from a man aged 18 to 30 with active or convalescent COVID-19. The CDR3: CARSLRTEPTGELFF. Read as DNA, the sequence is TGTGCCAGAAGCCTACGGACAGAACCCACCGGGGAGCTGTTTTTT.